Detailed here is one TCR beta chain. The entry originates in a study of blood T cell repertoires in COVID-19. In the study overall: The United States, Italy and Spain were the sources of the acute and convalescent COVID-19 samples. Sources were T cells, B-cell-depleted T cells, or PBMCs; the material itself was cDNA or gDNA.

The CDR3 length is 17 residues. The junction had 8 bases not matched to a gene; V was cut back by 0 bases and J by 3 bases. Germline-derived CDR1 and CDR2 are ENHRY and SYGVKD. Here immunoSEQ multiplex PCR was the method, and the copy in TCRdb shows in-frame clones only, minus some. The sample records some 80,000 clones, roughly 80% being singletons. This rearrangement joins TRBV10-3 to TRBJ2-3, with TRBD1 identical over 8 bases. The clonotype was recovered from a woman between 70 and 85 years old with acute or convalescent COVID-19. The source material was peripheral blood. CDR3 residues: CAISESRGQAGTDTQYF. In DNA, the CDR3 is TGTGCCATCAGTGAGTCCCGGGGACAGGCGGGAACAGATACGCAGTATTTT.